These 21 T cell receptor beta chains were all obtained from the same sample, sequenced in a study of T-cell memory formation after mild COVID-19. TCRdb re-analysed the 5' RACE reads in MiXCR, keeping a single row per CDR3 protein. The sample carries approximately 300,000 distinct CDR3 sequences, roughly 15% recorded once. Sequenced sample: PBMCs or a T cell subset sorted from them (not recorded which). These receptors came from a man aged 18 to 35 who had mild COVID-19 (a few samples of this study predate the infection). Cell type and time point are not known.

This chain's CDR3 is CASRQGGTDTQYF. Here the CDR3 DNA reads TGCGCCAGCAGACAGGGGGGCACAGATACGCAGTATTTT. The chain uses TRBV5-1 and TRBJ2-3, with TRBD1 matching over 8 bases. Trimming cost V 5 bases and J 1 base; bases outside gene matches: 0. Germline loops: CDR1 SGHRS, CDR2 YFSETQ. The CDR3 is made up of 13 amino acids. Complete variable domain (other parts from reference TRBV5-1 and TRBJ2-3): KAGVTQTPRYLIKTRGQQVTLSCSPISGHRSVSWYQQTPGQGLQFLFEYFSETQRNKGNFPGRFSGRQFSNSRSEMNVSTLELGDSALYLCASRQGGTDTQYFGPGTRLTVL.

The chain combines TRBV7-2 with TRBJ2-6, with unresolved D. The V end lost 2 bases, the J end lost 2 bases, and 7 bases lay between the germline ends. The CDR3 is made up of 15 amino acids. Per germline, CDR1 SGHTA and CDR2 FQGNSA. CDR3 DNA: TGTGCCAGCAGCTTAATCCCTACTGGGGCCAACGTCCTGACTTTC. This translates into CASSLIPTGANVLTF.

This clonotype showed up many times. DNA of the CDR3: TGCGCCAGCAGCTTGCAGGGCCATAATTCACCCCTCCACTTT. This translates into CASSLQGHNSPLHF. V gene TRBV5-1 combines with J gene TRBJ1-6; a possible D gene is TRBD1 (5 bases). CDR1 SGHRS and CDR2 YFSETQ come from the germline V gene. CDR3 size: 14 residues. V lost 1 base to trimming and J lost 5 bases, with 7 bases between them.

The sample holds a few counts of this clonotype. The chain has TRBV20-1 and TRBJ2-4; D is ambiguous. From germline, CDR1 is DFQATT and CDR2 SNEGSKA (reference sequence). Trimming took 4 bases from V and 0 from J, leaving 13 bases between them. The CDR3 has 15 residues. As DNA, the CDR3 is TGCAGTGCTATAGGGCAGCCACTAGCCAAAAACATTCAGTACTTC. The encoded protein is CSAIGQPLAKNIQYF.

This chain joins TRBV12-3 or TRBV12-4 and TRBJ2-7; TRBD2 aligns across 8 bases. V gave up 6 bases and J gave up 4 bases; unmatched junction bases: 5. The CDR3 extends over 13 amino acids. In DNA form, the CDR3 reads TGTGCCAGCAGAGTAGCGGGGAGATACGAGCAGTACTTC. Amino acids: CASRVAGRYEQYF.

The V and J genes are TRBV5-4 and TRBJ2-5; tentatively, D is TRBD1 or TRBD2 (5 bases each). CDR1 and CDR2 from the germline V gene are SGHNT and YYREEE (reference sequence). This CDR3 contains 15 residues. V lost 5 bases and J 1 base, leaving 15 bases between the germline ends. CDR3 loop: CASRRDVEAQETQYF. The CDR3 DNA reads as TGTGCCAGCAGACGGGACGTTGAAGCCCAAGAGACCCAGTACTTC. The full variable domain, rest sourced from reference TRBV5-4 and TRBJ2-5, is ETGVTQSPTHLIKTRGQQVTLRCSSQSGHNTVSWYQQALGQGPQFIFQYYREEENGRGNFPPRFSGLQFPNYSSELNVNALELDDSALYLCASRRDVEAQETQYFGPGTRLLVL.

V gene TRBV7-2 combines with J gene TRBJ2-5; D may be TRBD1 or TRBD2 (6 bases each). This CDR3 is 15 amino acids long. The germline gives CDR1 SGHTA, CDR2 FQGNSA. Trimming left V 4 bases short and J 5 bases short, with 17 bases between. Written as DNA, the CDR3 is TGTGCCAGCAGCTGGAGACAGGAGGGGAGGGAGACCCAGTACTTC. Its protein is CASSWRQEGRETQYF.

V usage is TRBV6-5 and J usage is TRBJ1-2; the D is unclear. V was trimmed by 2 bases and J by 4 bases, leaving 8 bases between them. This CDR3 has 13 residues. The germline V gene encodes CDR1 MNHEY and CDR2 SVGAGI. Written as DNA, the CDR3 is TGTGCCAGCAGTTACAGTGAGGGCTATGGCTACACCTTC. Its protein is CASSYSEGYGYTF.

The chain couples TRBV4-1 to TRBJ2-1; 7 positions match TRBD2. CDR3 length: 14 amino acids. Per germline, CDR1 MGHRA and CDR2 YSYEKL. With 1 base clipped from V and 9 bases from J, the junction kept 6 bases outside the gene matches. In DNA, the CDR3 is TGCGCCAGCAGCCAAGGAAGCGGGGAGGTTGAGCAGTTCTTC. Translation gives CASSQGSGEVEQFF.

The CDR3 DNA reads as TGTGCCAGCAGGCCGCCCGGCGATACGCAGTATTTT. It is translated as CASRPPGDTQYF. V and J are TRBV12-3 or TRBV12-4 and TRBJ2-3; D gene ambiguous. The CDR3 runs 12 residues. Trimming took 6 bases from V and 6 from J, leaving 10 bases between them.

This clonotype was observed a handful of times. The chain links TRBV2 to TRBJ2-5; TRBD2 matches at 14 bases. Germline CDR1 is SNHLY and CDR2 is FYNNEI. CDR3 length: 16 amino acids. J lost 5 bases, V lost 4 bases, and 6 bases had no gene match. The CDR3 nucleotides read TGTGCCAGCAGTGCCGGGACTAGCGGGGGCCATGAGACCCAGTACTTC. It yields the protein CASSAGTSGGHETQYF.

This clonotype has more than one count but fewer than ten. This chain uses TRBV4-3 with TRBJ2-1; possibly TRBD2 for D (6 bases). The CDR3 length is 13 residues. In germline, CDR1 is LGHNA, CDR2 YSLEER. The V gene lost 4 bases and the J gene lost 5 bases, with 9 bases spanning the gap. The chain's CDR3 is CASSPERDNEQFF. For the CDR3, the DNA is TGCGCCAGCAGCCCAGAGCGGGACAATGAGCAGTTCTTC.

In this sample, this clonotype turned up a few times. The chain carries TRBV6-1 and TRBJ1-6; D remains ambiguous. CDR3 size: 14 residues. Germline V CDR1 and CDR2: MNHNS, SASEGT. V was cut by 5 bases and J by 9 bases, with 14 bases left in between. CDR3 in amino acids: CASSTTRTGSPLHF. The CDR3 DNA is TGTGCCAGCAGTACGACACGGACTGGTTCACCCCTCCACTTT.

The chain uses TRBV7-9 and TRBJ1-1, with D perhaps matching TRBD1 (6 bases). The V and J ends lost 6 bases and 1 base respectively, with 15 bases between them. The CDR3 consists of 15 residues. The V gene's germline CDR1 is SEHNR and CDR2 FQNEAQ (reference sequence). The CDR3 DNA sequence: TGTGCCAGCAGTTTCCCCGGGACACGGAACACTGAAGCTTTCTTT. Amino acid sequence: CASSFPGTRNTEAFF.

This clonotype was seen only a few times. The CDR3 sequence: CASSQVVGDYNEQFF. The CDR3 nucleotides are TGCGCCAGCAGCCAGGTTGTGGGGGACTACAATGAGCAGTTCTTC. The chain links TRBV4-1 to TRBJ2-1; the D call may be TRBD1 or TRBD2 (5 bases each). In germline, CDR1 is MGHRA, CDR2 YSYEKL. The CDR3 contains 15 residues. Trimming took 3 bases from V and 3 from J, leaving 12 bases between them.

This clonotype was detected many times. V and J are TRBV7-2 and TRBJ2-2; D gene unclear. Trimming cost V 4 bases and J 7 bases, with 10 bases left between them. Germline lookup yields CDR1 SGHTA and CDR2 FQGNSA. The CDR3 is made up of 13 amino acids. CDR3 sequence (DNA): TGTGCCAGCAGCTCAGACTCGGGCGGGGAGCTGTTTTTT. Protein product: CASSSDSGGELFF.

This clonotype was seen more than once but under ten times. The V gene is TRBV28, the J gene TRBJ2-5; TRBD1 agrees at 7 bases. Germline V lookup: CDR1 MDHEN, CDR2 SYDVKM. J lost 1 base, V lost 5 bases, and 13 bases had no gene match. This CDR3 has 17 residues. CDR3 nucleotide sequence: TGTGCCAGCAGTATCGGGACAGCTGCGAGGAGCCAAGAGACCCAGTACTTC. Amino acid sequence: CASSIGTAARSQETQYF.

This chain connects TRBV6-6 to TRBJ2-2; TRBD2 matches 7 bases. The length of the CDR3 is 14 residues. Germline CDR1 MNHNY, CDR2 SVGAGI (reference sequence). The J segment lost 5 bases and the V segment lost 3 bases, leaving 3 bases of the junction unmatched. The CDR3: CASSYWGGTGELFF. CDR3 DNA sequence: TGTGCCAGCAGTTATTGGGGGGGGACCGGGGAGCTGTTTTTT.

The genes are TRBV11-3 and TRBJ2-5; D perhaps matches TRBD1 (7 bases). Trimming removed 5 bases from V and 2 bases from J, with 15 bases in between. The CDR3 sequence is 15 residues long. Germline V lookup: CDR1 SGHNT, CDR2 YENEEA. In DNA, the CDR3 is TGTGCCAGCAGCCAGGGGGGCAGAAGGCAAGAGACCCAGTACTTC. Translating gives CASSQGGRRQETQYF.

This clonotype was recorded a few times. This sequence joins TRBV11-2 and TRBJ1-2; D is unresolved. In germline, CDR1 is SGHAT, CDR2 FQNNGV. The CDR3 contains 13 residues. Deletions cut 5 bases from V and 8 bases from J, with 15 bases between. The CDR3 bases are TGTGCCAGCAGCGATCTTATTCTAGGCGGCTACACCTTC. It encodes CASSDLILGGYTF.

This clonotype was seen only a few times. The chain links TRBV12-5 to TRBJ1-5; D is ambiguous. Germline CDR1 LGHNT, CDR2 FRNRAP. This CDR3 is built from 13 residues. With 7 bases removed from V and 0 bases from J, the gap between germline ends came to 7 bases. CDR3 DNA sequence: TGTGCTAGTGCCCGTGTTAGCAATCAGCCCCAGCATTTT. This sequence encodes CASARVSNQPQHF. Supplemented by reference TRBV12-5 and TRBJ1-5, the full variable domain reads DARVTQTPRHKVTEMGQEVTMRCQPILGHNTVFWYRQTMMQGLELLAYFRNRAPLDDSGMPKDRFSAEMPDATLATLKIQPSEPRDSAVYFCASARVSNQPQHFGDGTRLSIL.